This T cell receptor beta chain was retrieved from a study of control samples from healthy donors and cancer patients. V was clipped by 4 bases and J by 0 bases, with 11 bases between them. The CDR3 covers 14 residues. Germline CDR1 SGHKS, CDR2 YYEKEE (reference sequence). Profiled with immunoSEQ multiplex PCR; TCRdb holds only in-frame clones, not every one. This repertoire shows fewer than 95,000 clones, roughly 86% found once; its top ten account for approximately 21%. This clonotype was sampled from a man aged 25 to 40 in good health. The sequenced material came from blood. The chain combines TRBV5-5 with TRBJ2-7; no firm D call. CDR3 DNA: TGTGCCAGCAGCCCTGACGTAAGCTCCTACGAGCAGTACGTC. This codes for CASSPDVSSYEQYV.